These 25 T cell receptor beta chains were all obtained from the same sample, sequenced in a study of neoadjuvant nivolumab and ipilimumab in lung cancer. The assay was immunoSEQ multiplex PCR, and TCRdb's table has in-frame clones only and misses some. The data hold tens of thousands of clones, with more than 85% observed a single time. The specimen was blood, collected before neoadjuvant nivolumab, alone or with ipilimumab. Source of these receptors: an adult with non-small cell lung cancer. Some clones in this sample may be carry-over from other donors' samples.

The chain couples TRBV6-6 to TRBJ1-5, with D possibly being TRBD1 (5 bases). This CDR3 comprises 14 residues. Germline-derived CDR1 and CDR2 are MNHNY and SVGAGI (reference sequence). Trimming took off 5 bases at V and 1 base at J, with 9 bases between the two ends. CDR3 protein: CASSPAGSNQPQHF. The CDR3 DNA reads TGTGCCAGCAGTCCCGCAGGGAGCAATCAGCCCCAGCATTTT.

This clone was recorded a few times. The rearrangement joins TRBV6-5 to TRBJ2-1; D remains ambiguous. V lost 5 bases to trimming and J lost 2 bases, with 13 bases between them. CDR3 length: 15 residues. Germline V gives CDR1 MNHEY, CDR2 SVGAGI. The CDR3 is CASSIRAHAYNEQFF. DNA of the CDR3: TGTGCCAGCAGTATCCGGGCCCATGCCTACAATGAGCAGTTCTTC.

The chain links TRBV5-4 to TRBJ2-4; D may be TRBD1 (5 bases). The germline CDR1 and CDR2 sequences are SGHNT and YYREEE (reference sequence). This CDR3 contains 14 residues. The V and J ends lost 0 bases and 9 bases respectively, with 13 bases between them. The CDR3 DNA is TGTGCCAGCAGCTTGGCCACCAGGGAAGGCATTCAGTACTTC. Residues: CASSLATREGIQYF.

V and J are TRBV19 and TRBJ2-1; either TRBD1 or TRBD2 may fit D (5 bases each). The germline V gene has CDR1 LNHDA and CDR2 SQIVND (reference sequence). V gave up 3 bases and J gave up 8 bases, with 11 bases separating them. CDR3 length equals 13 residues. CDR3 sequence reads: CASSIVRGDEQFF. The CDR3 DNA reads TGTGCCAGTAGTATCGTTCGAGGGGATGAGCAGTTCTTC. The full variable domain, its missing parts supplied by reference TRBV19 and TRBJ2-1, is DGGITQSPKYLFRKEGQNVTLSCEQNLNHDAMYWYRQDPGQGLRLIYYSQIVNDFQKGDIAEGYSVSREKKESFPLTVTSAQKNPTAFYLCASSIVRGDEQFFGPGTRLTVL.

V and J are TRBV18 and TRBJ2-7, with TRBD1 identical over 8 bases. Unmatched junction bases numbered 3, after V lost 0 bases and J lost 5 bases. CDR1 and CDR2 from the germline V gene are KGHSH and LQKENI. CDR3 length: 14 residues. The CDR3 spells CASSPPRGRDEQYF. The CDR3 DNA sequence: TGTGCCAGCTCACCACCCAGGGGGCGCGACGAGCAGTACTTC.

The chain couples TRBV11-2 to TRBJ1-3, with 7 nucleotides matching TRBD1. Germline V gene sequence: CDR1 SGHAT, CDR2 FQNNGV. The V segment lost 5 bases and the J segment 0 bases; nucleotides outside the gene matches: 4. The CDR3 is 15 residues long. This CDR3 is CASSAGTVSGNTIYF. The CDR3 nucleotides read TGTGCCAGCAGCGCGGGGACAGTCTCTGGAAACACCATATATTTT.

J is TRBJ2-1 and V is TRBV5-4; D possibly matches TRBD1 or TRBD2 (5 bases each). This CDR3 is 16 amino acids long. The germline gives CDR1 SGHNT, CDR2 YYREEE (reference sequence). V was shortened by 0 bases and J by 8 bases, with 18 bases between the two germline ends. The CDR3 coding sequence is TGTGCCAGCAGCTTGGTCTTACCCGGGGTGGGGCATGAGCAGTTCTTC. Its translation is CASSLVLPGVGHEQFF.

The rearrangement uses TRBV6-1 and TRBJ1-5; no reliable D call. The ends were cut back, 3 bases at V and 6 bases at J, with 12 bases in the middle. Germline V CDR1 and CDR2: MNHNS, SASEGT. CDR3 length equals 14 residues. This chain's CDR3 is CASSDPQWFQPQHF. CDR3 bases: TGTGCCAGCAGTGATCCCCAGTGGTTTCAGCCCCAGCATTTT.

The sample holds one count of this clone. DNA of the CDR3: TGTGCCAGCAGTCCGACAGGGCTCACCTACAATGAGCAGTTCTTC. This gives the protein CASSPTGLTYNEQFF. This chain joins TRBV2 and TRBJ2-1; 7 nucleotides line up with TRBD1. J gave up 2 bases and V 5 bases, and 6 bases lay outside the gene matches. The CDR3 extends over 15 amino acids. Germline values: CDR1 SNHLY, CDR2 FYNNEI. The variable domain in full, completed from reference TRBV2 and TRBJ2-1, reads EPEVTQTPSHQVTQMGQEVILRCVPISNHLYFYWYRQILGQKVEFLVSFYNNEISEKSEIFDDQFSVERPDGSNFTLKIRSTKLEDSAMYFCASSPTGLTYNEQFFGPGTRLTVL.

The chain employs TRBV5-1 and TRBJ1-5; the D gene is possibly TRBD1 (6 bases). Germline lookup yields CDR1 SGHRS and CDR2 YFSETQ. V gave up 2 bases and J gave up 6 bases, with 9 bases separating them. The CDR3 sequence is 13 residues long. CDR3 nucleotides: TGCGCCAGCAGCTTAACAGGGCTTCAGCCCCAGCATTTT. Translation gives CASSLTGLQPQHF.

The chain links TRBV5-1 to TRBJ1-2; tentatively, D is TRBD1 (6 bases). Germline lookup yields CDR1 SGHRS and CDR2 YFSETQ. The V end was cut by 4 bases, the J end by 3 bases, with 19 bases between. The CDR3 runs 16 residues. CDR3: CASSTDPHTGHYGYTF. DNA of the CDR3: TGCGCCAGCAGCACCGATCCCCACACAGGGCACTATGGCTACACCTTC.

The gene calls are TRBV4-2 and TRBJ2-2, with D possibly being TRBD1 (6 bases). The V gene's germline CDR1 is LGHNA and CDR2 YNFKEQ. The CDR3 spans 15 residues. V was trimmed by 2 bases and J by 6 bases, leaving 13 bases between them. The CDR3 protein is CASSQLLGQPGELFF. CDR3 coding DNA: TGTGCCAGCAGCCAACTCCTCGGACAGCCCGGGGAGCTGTTTTTT.

This sequence joins TRBV30 and TRBJ2-2; possible D gene TRBD2, 5 bases. CDR3 length: 14 residues. Germline loops: CDR1 GTSNPN, CDR2 SVGIG (reference sequence). Between the trimmed V and J ends, which lost 0 bases and 6 bases, there was a span of 11 bases. Here the CDR3 reads CAWSVLGSAGELFF. The CDR3, as DNA: TGTGCCTGGAGTGTACTAGGTTCAGCCGGGGAGCTGTTTTTT.

The V gene is TRBV11-1, the J gene TRBJ2-7, with 8 bases that match TRBD2. The CDR3 covers 15 residues. CDR1 and CDR2 (germline): SGHAT, FQDESV (reference sequence). Germline trimming cut 7 bases from V and 2 bases from J; bases unmatched to any gene: 10. CDR3 region: CASNPNSGTTYEQYF. The CDR3 nucleotides are TGTGCCAGCAACCCCAATAGCGGGACTACCTACGAGCAGTACTTC. The full variable domain, rest sourced from reference TRBV11-1 and TRBJ2-7, is EAEVAQSPRYKITEKSQAVAFWCDPISGHATLYWYRQILGQGPELLVQFQDESVVDDSQLPKDRFSAERLKGVDSTLKIQPAELGDSAMYLCASNPNSGTTYEQYFGPGTRLTVT.

A few counts support this clone. The V call is TRBV7-9, the J call TRBJ2-7; D is unclear. V was trimmed by 8 bases and J by 9 bases, leaving 23 bases between them. This CDR3 region has 14 residues. Germline V gene lookup returns CDR1 SEHNR and CDR2 FQNEAQ (reference sequence). The CDR3 nucleotides read TGTGCCAGCCGCAATAGAGGTTTGCAGGCTGGGCAGTACTTC. It translates to CASRNRGLQAGQYF. The variable domain in full, completed from reference TRBV7-9 and TRBJ2-7, reads DTGVSQNPRHKITKRGQNVTFRCDPISEHNRLYWYRQTLGQGPEFLTYFQNEAQLEKSRLLSDRFSAERPKGSFSTLEIQRTEQGDSAMYLCASRNRGLQAGQYFGPGTRLTVT.

CDR3 coding DNA: TGTGCCAGCGGGACCGGGGCCCTGGGGGAAAAACTGTTTTTT. Translation gives CASGTGALGEKLFF. The chain links TRBV11-2 to TRBJ1-4; D is perhaps TRBD1 (5 bases). The CDR3 has 14 residues. Germline CDR1 and CDR2: SGHAT and FQNNGV. Trimming left V 8 bases short and J 8 bases short, with 18 bases between. Drawing the rest from reference TRBV11-2 and TRBJ1-4, the complete variable domain is EAGVAQSPRYKIIEKRQSVAFWCNPISGHATLYWYQQILGQGPKLLIQFQNNGVVDDSQLPKDRFSAERLKGVDSTLKIQPAKLEDSAVYLCASGTGALGEKLFFGSGTQLSVL.

The chain employs TRBV7-2 and TRBJ2-1, with TRBD1 as a possible D gene (5 bases). The CDR3 spans 13 residues. V was shortened by 5 bases and J by 2 bases, with 7 bases between the two germline ends. The germline V gene encodes CDR1 SGHTA and CDR2 FQGNSA. DNA for the CDR3: TGTGCCAGCAGCCCAGGGACCTACAATGAGCAGTTCTTC. This translates into CASSPGTYNEQFF.

CDR3 amino acids: CASSPLTEAFF. DNA for the CDR3: TGTGCCAGCAGCCCCCTCACTGAAGCTTTCTTT. The chain links TRBV7-2 to TRBJ1-1, with D unclear. Trimming shortened V by 5 bases and J by 4 bases, and 5 bases separated the two germline ends. This CDR3 spans 11 amino acids. Germline V gene data show CDR1 as SGHTA and CDR2 as FQGNSA.

The V call is TRBV19, the J call TRBJ2-7, with 7 bases that match TRBD1. J gave up 5 bases and V 7 bases, and 11 bases lay outside the gene matches. Germline V CDR1 and CDR2: LNHDA, SQIVND (reference sequence). The CDR3 extends over 14 amino acids. CDR3 nucleotide sequence: TGTGCCAGTAATAAAGAGGGACAGAGGAACGAGCAGTACTTC. It translates to CASNKEGQRNEQYF. The full variable domain, in which reference TRBV19 and TRBJ2-7 provide the parts outside the CDR3, is DGGITQSPKYLFRKEGQNVTLSCEQNLNHDAMYWYRQDPGQGLRLIYYSQIVNDFQKGDIAEGYSVSREKKESFPLTVTSAQKNPTAFYLCASNKEGQRNEQYFGPGTRLTVT.

The V gene is TRBV5-4, the J gene TRBJ2-2, with D maybe TRBD1 (6 bases). V gave up 2 bases and J gave up 4 bases, with 6 bases separating them. Germline V gives CDR1 SGHNT, CDR2 YYREEE (reference sequence). CDR3 length: 13 amino acids. The CDR3 loop is CASSFRGTGELFF. DNA of the CDR3: TGTGCCAGCAGCTTCAGGGGCACCGGGGAGCTGTTTTTT. Using reference TRBV5-4 and TRBJ2-2 for the parts outside the CDR3, the full variable domain is ETGVTQSPTHLIKTRGQQVTLRCSSQSGHNTVSWYQQALGQGPQFIFQYYREEENGRGNFPPRFSGLQFPNYSSELNVNALELDDSALYLCASSFRGTGELFFGEGSRLTVL.

This clone was counted a single time. The chain couples TRBV7-9 to TRBJ2-2; TRBD1 agrees at 7 bases. J gave up 5 bases and V 1 base, and 10 bases lay outside the gene matches. Germline assignment: CDR1 SEHNR and CDR2 FQNEAQ (reference sequence). The CDR3 totals 17 residues. The CDR3, as DNA: TGTGCCAGCAGCTTAGGGGGGCGACAGGGCATAACCGGGGAGCTGTTTTTT. This sequence encodes CASSLGGRQGITGELFF.

The chain joins TRBV5-1 to TRBJ2-2; D not certain. Germline CDR1 SGHRS, CDR2 YFSETQ. The CDR3 runs 14 residues. Trimming shortened V by 6 bases and J by 0 bases, and 9 bases separated the two germline ends. The CDR3 spells CASTVQPNTGELFF. The CDR3 coding sequence is TGCGCCAGCACTGTGCAGCCGAACACCGGGGAGCTGTTTTTT.

This chain links TRBV18 with TRBJ2-5; a possible D gene is TRBD2 (6 bases). Trimming shortened V by 3 bases and J by 1 base, and 15 bases separated the two germline ends. The CDR3 spans 16 residues. The germline gives CDR1 KGHSH, CDR2 LQKENI. The CDR3 spells CASSPRFEGLQETQYF. DNA for the CDR3: TGTGCCAGCTCACCGCGTTTCGAGGGACTCCAAGAGACCCAGTACTTC.

The genes are TRBV5-4 and TRBJ2-5; 7 bases agree with TRBD2. The CDR3 extends over 17 amino acids. Trimming removed 7 bases from V and 4 bases from J; junction bases left unmatched: 19. Germline CDR1 reads SGHNT; CDR2 reads YYREEE (reference sequence). CDR3 DNA: TGTGCCAGCCAGCTCCCCTCCTCTGCGGGAGTGCGAGAGACCCAGTACTTC. Its translation is CASQLPSSAGVRETQYF.

This rearrangement joins TRBV19 to TRBJ1-2; tentatively, D is TRBD1 (5 bases). Germline V gene lookup returns CDR1 LNHDA and CDR2 SQIVND (reference sequence). This CDR3 has 14 amino acids. Trimming pared 6 bases from V and 1 base from J, leaving 12 bases between. CDR3 DNA: TGTGCCAGTAGCCTCACAGGCCGTAACTATGGCTACACCTTC. It codes for CASSLTGRNYGYTF.